A single TCR beta chain is shown here with its context. Germline CDR1 MNHEY, CDR2 SMNVEV (reference sequence). This CDR3 has 14 residues. The entry originates in a study of monozygotic twins with inflammatory bowel disease. TCRalpha and TCRbeta cDNA underwent two nested PCRs of roughly 17 and 9 cycles. One entry per CDR3 protein, without DNA, is what TCRdb gives after re-calling the 5' RACE reads. The sample totals about 210,000 distinct CDR3 sequences. The specimen was blood. V and J are TRBV27 and TRBJ2-1. This receptor was identified in a human donor with ulcerative colitis or Crohn's disease, or a healthy co-twin of an affected twin (not recorded which). The CDR3 here is CASSLSTAYNEQFF.